The sample holds one count of the clone carrying this TCR beta chain. Original data processing: How many nucleated cells were present was estimated from reference gene primer amplification. TCRdb's copy holds only in-frame clones and misses some; the assay was immunoSEQ multiplex PCR. The DNA gave D and trimming, while V, J and clone size come from that table. The table records under 250,000 clones, about 80% of them present only once. This sample is part of a study of blood T cell repertoires in COVID-19. On the study more broadly: T cells, B-cell-depleted T cells, or PBMCs supplied cDNA or gDNA.

Unmatched junction bases numbered 6, after V lost 3 bases and J lost 0 bases. Looked up from germline, CDR1 is SGHRS and CDR2 is YFSETQ. This CDR3 is 15 amino acids long. The clonotype comes from an elderly man with acute or convalescent COVID-19. V usage is TRBV5-1 and J usage is TRBJ2-7, with 7 nucleotides matching TRBD1. The sequenced material came from peripheral blood. DNA for the CDR3: TGCGCCAGCAGCTGGGACCCAGGGGGCTCCTACGAGCAGTACTTC. This translates into CASSWDPGGSYEQYF.